These 13 T cell receptor beta chains came from one sample sequenced in a study of vaccination and CD4 T cells after COVID-19. Treatment of the sample: approximately nine-day PBMC culture with coronavirus spike peptide pools or control peptides (ViraFEST assay). No antigen has been assigned to these receptors. The Oncomine TCR Beta short-read assay was applied to DNA of cultured CD4+ T cells. TCRdb itself ran the PCR reads through MiXCR, one entry per CDR3 protein. The sample has about 21,000 distinct CDR3 sequences, approximately 45% seen once. The sample consisted of CD4+ T cells from blood, cultured in vitro, taken before SARS-CoV-2 vaccination. Receptor source: a human donor who had recovered from COVID-19.

This chain uses TRBV9 with TRBJ2-3; TRBD2 aligns across 9 bases. The germline CDR1 and CDR2 sequences are SGDLS and YYNGEE. The ends lost 4 bases at V and 0 bases at J; junction bases unmatched: 9. This CDR3 is built from 17 residues. CDR3 coding DNA: TGTGCCAGCAGCCCGATGAACCTAGCGGGAAGCACAGATACGCAGTATTTT. As protein: CASSPMNLAGSTDTQYF.

This clonotype has only one observation. The rearrangement links TRBV7-2 to TRBJ2-7; unclear D gene. The CDR3 length is 12 residues. Germline lookup yields CDR1 SGHTA and CDR2 FQGNSA. V lost 1 base and J lost 7, with 8 bases in between. The CDR3 is CASSLGQREQYF. Written as DNA, the CDR3 is TGTGCCAGCAGCTTAGGGCAGAGGGAGCAGTACTTC. Using reference TRBV7-2 and TRBJ2-7 for the parts outside the CDR3, the full variable domain is GAGVSQSPSNKVTEKGKDVELRCDPISGHTALYWYRQSLGQGLEFLIYFQGNSAPDKSGLPSDRFSAERTGGSVSTLTIQRTQQEDSAVYLCASSLGQREQYFGPGTRLTVT.

This clonotype was picked up a small number of times. This chain connects TRBV2 to TRBJ2-3, with 7 bases fitting TRBD1. CDR3 length equals 14 residues. The V gene's germline CDR1 is SNHLY and CDR2 FYNNEI. Losses at the gene ends were 6 bases for V and 0 bases for J; bases not matched to a gene: 3. DNA of the CDR3: TGTGCCAGCAGCCCCAGGGGGAGCACAGATACGCAGTATTTT. Translating gives CASSPRGSTDTQYF.

By proportion, this clonotype is medium-sized. The chain links TRBV27 to TRBJ2-1; tentatively, D is TRBD2 (6 bases). Trimming removed 5 bases at V and 5 bases at J, with 19 bases between. This CDR3 contains 16 residues. The germline V gene has CDR1 MNHEY and CDR2 SMNVEV (reference sequence). The CDR3 coding sequence is TGTGCCAGCAGTAGTCTTCCGGGGGAGTTTGACAATGAGCAGTTCTTC. It encodes CASSSLPGEFDNEQFF.

J is TRBJ2-5 and V is TRBV28; 8 nucleotides match TRBD1. Trimming cost V 3 bases and J 5 bases; bases outside gene matches: 11. CDR1 is MDHEN and CDR2 is SYDVKM in the germline V gene. CDR3 size: 16 residues. The CDR3 sequence: CASSLPRGRISETQYF. In nucleotides, the CDR3 is TGTGCCAGCAGTTTGCCCAGGGGGCGCATTTCGGAGACCCAGTACTTC.

In this sample, this clonotype turned up once. The genes are TRBV6-1 and TRBJ1-2; 9 bases are shared with TRBD1. CDR3 size: 14 residues. CDR1 is MNHNS and CDR2 is SASEGT in the germline V gene. The J segment lost 7 bases and the V segment lost 5 bases, leaving 8 bases of the junction unmatched. The CDR3 is CASSLTGGQGGYTF. In DNA form, the CDR3 reads TGTGCCAGCAGTCTTACAGGGGGCCAGGGTGGCTACACCTTC.

J is TRBJ2-5 and V is TRBV19; tentative D call: TRBD2 (5 bases). The CDR3 is 13 amino acids. V shed 5 bases and J shed 1 base, with 8 bases lying between them. The germline V gene encodes CDR1 LNHDA and CDR2 SQIVND (reference sequence). DNA of the CDR3: TGTGCCAGTAGTCTCGGGGTCCAAGAGACCCAGTACTTC. It specifies CASSLGVQETQYF.

This clonotype was observed a few times. The rearrangement uses TRBV11-3 and TRBJ1-1; 8 bases align to TRBD1. The V and J ends lost 5 bases and 6 bases, in that order; junction bases with no gene match: 11. The CDR3 length is 15 residues. CDR1 and CDR2 (germline): SGHNT, YENEEA. In DNA, the CDR3 is TGTGCCAGCAGCCCTTCGGACAGGGTTATCCCTGAAGCTTTCTTT. Translating gives CASSPSDRVIPEAFF.

This chain links TRBV14 with TRBJ1-6; D remains ambiguous. The V end lost 0 bases, the J end lost 7 bases, and 7 bases lay between the germline ends. The CDR3 consists of 14 residues. The germline V gene encodes CDR1 SGHDN and CDR2 FVKESK. CDR3: CASSQEVRNSPLHF. The CDR3 region has the DNA TGTGCCAGCAGCCAAGAAGTTAGGAATTCACCCCTCCACTTT.

The chain employs TRBV6-1 and TRBJ1-2; D may be TRBD1 (6 bases). The CDR3 contains 13 residues. Germline-derived CDR1 and CDR2 are MNHNS and SASEGT. V lost 5 bases and J lost 2, with 9 bases in between. CDR3 sequence: CASSHTGNYGYTF. CDR3 nucleotides: TGTGCCAGCAGTCATACAGGGAACTATGGCTACACCTTC.

The chain combines TRBV6-5 with TRBJ1-6; D call uncertain. CDR1 is MNHEY, CDR2 SVGAGI, per germline. The V end lost 1 base, the J end lost 8 bases, and 9 bases lay between the germline ends. The CDR3 contains 14 residues. The CDR3 sequence is CASSYWKDHSPLHF. As DNA, the CDR3 is TGTGCCAGCAGTTACTGGAAGGACCATTCACCCCTCCACTTT.

The CDR3 loop reads CASSVDRGAYEQYF. For the CDR3, the DNA is TGTGCCAGCAGTGTCGACAGGGGAGCCTACGAGCAGTACTTC. V is TRBV2 and J is TRBJ2-7; TRBD1 aligns across 8 bases. J gave up 2 bases and V 4 bases, and 4 bases lay outside the gene matches. The CDR3 length is 14 residues. Germline CDR1 and CDR2: SNHLY and FYNNEI.

This sequence joins TRBV23-1 and TRBJ1-2; no definite D call. TRBV23-1 is flagged as an ORF with uncertain function. The CDR3 consists of 19 residues. Trimming took 0 bases from V and 4 from J, leaving 24 bases between them. This CDR3 reads CASSQSIPDCIAMLYGYTF. CDR3 DNA sequence: TGCGCCAGCAGTCAATCGATTCCGGACTGCATAGCGATGCTCTATGGCTACACCTTC.